One sample yielded the 26 T cell receptor beta chains listed below, sequenced in a study of T cell repertoires in cytomegalovirus infection. Each CDR3 protein gets one entry after TCRdb re-called the reads with MiXCR. The sample includes approximately 550,000 distinct CDR3 sequences, about 15% of them seen just once. Sequencing was performed on CD8+ T cells from PBMCs. These receptors were collected from a human donor in good health (CMV status not recorded). Some clones in this sample may be carry-over from other donors' samples.

For this clonotype: Germline is not matched at one junction end, which may reflect a read error. The V call is TRBV5-4, the J call TRBJ2-7; a weak D match, TRBD2 (5 bases). CDR1 and CDR2 from the germline V gene are SGHNT and YYREEE (reference sequence). The CDR3 length is 15 residues. CDR3 residues: CASSGFGGGFYEHYF. CDR3 in DNA: TGTGCCAGCAGCGGATTCGGCGGAGGTTTCTACGAGCATTACTTC.

This clonotype was counted ten times or more. The V gene is TRBV19, the J gene TRBJ2-6, with D hard to call. The CDR3 sequence is 12 residues long. Germline CDR1 reads LNHDA; CDR2 reads SQIVND (reference sequence). V lost 7 bases, J lost 1 base, and 2 bases lay in between. CDR3 region: CASKSGANVLTF. CDR3 coding DNA: TGTGCCAGTAAATCTGGGGCCAACGTCCTGACTTTC.

This clonotype was counted a few times. The V call is TRBV27, the J call TRBJ1-5; unclear D gene. The V and J ends lost 3 bases and 3 bases respectively, with 9 bases between them. Germline V gives CDR1 MNHEY, CDR2 SMNVEV (reference sequence). The CDR3 has 14 amino acids. This chain's CDR3 is CASSLVGYNQPQHF. In DNA, the CDR3 is TGTGCCAGCAGTTTGGTCGGATACAATCAGCCCCAGCATTTT.

The chain recombines TRBV3-1 with TRBJ1-2; a possible D gene is TRBD1 (5 bases). CDR1 is LGHDT and CDR2 is YNNKEL in the germline V gene (reference sequence). The CDR3 has 18 residues. The V gene lost 0 bases and the J gene lost 4 bases, with 21 bases spanning the gap. DNA of the CDR3: TGTGCCAGCAGCCAAGATGCCCTTGACGATACAGGCTCCTATGGCTACACCTTC. Its translation: CASSQDALDDTGSYGYTF.

This clonotype was detected ten times or more. The chain has TRBV7-8 and TRBJ1-2; a possible D gene is TRBD1 (6 bases). V gave up 5 bases and J gave up 6 bases, with 22 bases separating them. The CDR3 consists of 16 residues. CDR1 SGHVS and CDR2 FQNEAQ come from the germline V gene. The CDR3 DNA sequence: TGTGCCAGCAGCCCACGGGGGGGGCGCGCGTGGGATGGCTACACCTTC. Translating gives CASSPRGGRAWDGYTF. Based on the CDR3 plus reference TRBV7-8 and TRBJ1-2, the full variable domain is GAGVSQSPRYKVAKRGQDVALRCDPISGHVSLFWYQQALGQGPEFLTYFQNEAQLDKSGLPSDRFFAERPEGSVSTLKIQRTQQEDSAVYLCASSPRGGRAWDGYTFGSGTRLTVV.

This sequence joins TRBV10-2 and TRBJ1-1; no firm D call. The CDR3 runs to 13 residues. The V gene's germline CDR1 is WSHSY and CDR2 SAAADI. Trimming took 8 bases from V and 1 from J, leaving 11 bases between them. In DNA, the CDR3 is TGCGCCAGCGGTTTGGACGGGAACACTGAAGCTTTCTTT. Translated, it gives CASGLDGNTEAFF.

The table lists this clonotype with a few counts. The chain employs TRBV13 and TRBJ2-1, with TRBD2 matching 10 bases. Germline trimming cut 4 bases from V and 8 bases from J; bases unmatched to any gene: 14. Germline V gene data show CDR1 as PRHDT and CDR2 as FYEKMQ (reference sequence). The CDR3 is 17 residues long. The CDR3 spells CASSSVVSGGAEDEQFF. The DNA for the CDR3 is TGTGCCAGCAGCTCCGTAGTAAGCGGGGGGGCCGAGGATGAGCAGTTCTTC.

This chain connects TRBV5-1 to TRBJ2-7; D perhaps matches TRBD2 (5 bases). V was pared by 3 bases and J by 6 bases, with 16 bases between. CDR1 is SGHRS, CDR2 YFSETQ, per germline. The CDR3 totals 14 residues. Written as DNA, the CDR3 is TGCGCCAGCAGCTGGATAGAAACGGCGGGCGAGCAGTACTTC. This sequence encodes CASSWIETAGEQYF.

In its sample, this clonotype was seen a few times. The chain joins TRBV11-1 to TRBJ2-3; TRBD2 matches 16 bases. The CDR3 extends over 19 amino acids. J lost 5 bases, V lost 2 bases, and 10 bases had no gene match. Germline V gene sequence: CDR1 SGHAT, CDR2 FQDESV (reference sequence). Here the CDR3 DNA reads TGTGCCAGCAGCTTAACTCCGGGACTAGCGGGAGGGCCAGTAGATACGCAGTATTTT. This gives the protein CASSLTPGLAGGPVDTQYF.

V and J are TRBV28 and TRBJ2-7, with TRBD2 matching 8 bases. The CDR3 has 15 amino acids. V shed 5 bases, J shed 3 bases, and the junction held 9 bases outside the gene matches. Germline assignment: CDR1 MDHEN and CDR2 SYDVKM. The CDR3 here is CASSLSGIVHYEQYF. The CDR3 DNA reads as TGTGCCAGCAGTCTTAGCGGGATAGTACACTACGAGCAGTACTTC.

V usage is TRBV29-1 and J usage is TRBJ1-3; a weak D match, TRBD1 (5 bases). Trimming cost V 3 bases and J 2 bases, with 8 bases left between them. The CDR3 is 13 amino acids. Germline loops: CDR1 SQVTM, CDR2 ANQGSEA. CDR3 DNA: TGCAGCGTTGACGGGGGGACTGGAAACACCATATATTTT. Its translation: CSVDGGTGNTIYF.

This clonotype was seen ten or more times. This chain joins TRBV7-9 and TRBJ2-1, with 16 bases lining up with TRBD2. V was clipped by 6 bases and J by 3 bases; unmatched bases: 8. The CDR3 has 18 residues. CDR1 and CDR2 (germline): SEHNR, FQNEAQ (reference sequence). The CDR3 bases are TGTGCCAGCAGGGGGACTAGCGGGGGGGCAGTTCTCTACAATGAGCAGTTCTTC. Its protein is CASRGTSGGAVLYNEQFF.

This clonotype was seen ten or more times. The chain employs TRBV19 and TRBJ1-1; 9 bases are a match to TRBD1. CDR1 and CDR2 from the germline V gene are LNHDA and SQIVND (reference sequence). This CDR3 is built from 16 residues. The trim removed 5 bases at V and 3 bases at J, leaving 10 bases unmatched. CDR3 sequence (DNA): TGTGCCAGTAGTCCAATCCGGGACAGGGTGTACACTGAAGCTTTCTTT. Translating it yields CASSPIRDRVYTEAFF.

This rearrangement joins TRBV4-1 to TRBJ2-5; D possibly matches TRBD1 or TRBD2 (5 bases each). CDR1 and CDR2 (germline): MGHRA, YSYEKL. Trimming left V 3 bases short and J 5 bases short, with 13 bases between. This CDR3 spans 14 amino acids. The CDR3 DNA reads as TGCGCCAGCAGCCAGGGGACCCTCAGCGAGACCCAGTACTTC. The encoded protein is CASSQGTLSETQYF.

The chain is built from TRBV29-1 and TRBJ2-1; D is tentatively TRBD1 or TRBD2 (5 bases each). This CDR3 spans 12 amino acids. Germline V gene data show CDR1 as SQVTM and CDR2 as ANQGSEA. Trimming took off 1 base at V and 7 bases at J, with 8 bases between the two ends. The CDR3 DNA reads as TGCAGCGTTGAAGCGTGGGGGAATGAGCAGTTCTTC. Amino acid sequence: CSVEAWGNEQFF.

The rearrangement joins TRBV20-1 to TRBJ2-7; no reliable D call. Trimming left V 4 bases short and J 2 bases short, with 9 bases between. CDR3 length: 12 amino acids. Germline loops: CDR1 DFQATT, CDR2 SNEGSKA (reference sequence). CDR3 amino acids: CSAKYLTYEQYF. The CDR3 DNA sequence: TGCAGTGCTAAGTACTTGACCTACGAGCAGTACTTC.

This clonotype was seen more than once but under ten times. The chain uses TRBV6-1 and TRBJ2-1; the match to TRBD2 covers 7 bases. This CDR3 contains 14 residues. V trimming: 8 bases; J trimming: 4 bases; junction bases outside the gene matches: 8. Germline-derived CDR1 and CDR2 are MNHNS and SASEGT. The CDR3 DNA reads TGTGCCAGCGAGGGCGGGAGAGGATACAATGAGCAGTTCTTC. Its translation: CASEGGRGYNEQFF.

Only a few counts were recorded for this clonotype. The V call is TRBV4-2, the J call TRBJ2-1; 9 nucleotides match TRBD2. V was pared by 7 bases and J by 4 bases, with 14 bases of the junction left unmatched. The CDR3 totals 17 residues. Germline CDR1 LGHNA, CDR2 YNFKEQ. The CDR3 sequence is CASTPTVTSGLYNEQFF. In nucleotides, the CDR3 is TGTGCCAGCACCCCGACTGTAACTAGCGGGTTATACAATGAGCAGTTCTTC.

The chain combines TRBV9 with TRBJ2-7; no firm D call. Germline values: CDR1 SGDLS, CDR2 YYNGEE. Trimming removed 0 bases at V and 0 bases at J, with 7 bases between. The CDR3 totals 14 residues. The CDR3 sequence: CASSVGEGSYEQYF. The CDR3 nucleotides are TGTGCCAGCAGCGTAGGGGAAGGCTCCTACGAGCAGTACTTC.

The chain combines TRBV20-1 with TRBJ2-5; no definite D call. Trimming removed 5 bases from V and 2 bases from J, with 18 bases in between. Germline V gene lookup returns CDR1 DFQATT and CDR2 SNEGSKA (reference sequence). CDR3 length: 15 amino acids. The CDR3 DNA reads TGCAGTGCTCGAAATCGACTGGAAGGGCAAGAGACCCAGTACTTC. This encodes CSARNRLEGQETQYF.

This clonotype was recorded at least ten times. This rearrangement joins TRBV12-3 or TRBV12-4 to TRBJ1-5; D is perhaps TRBD1 (5 bases). Between the trimmed V and J ends, which lost 5 bases and 7 bases, there was a span of 15 bases. This CDR3 has 14 residues. The DNA of the CDR3 is TGTGCCAGCAGTCTCACAGGTTATGGACAGCCCCAGCATTTT. Translated: CASSLTGYGQPQHF.

This clonotype was seen ten or more times. This chain connects TRBV7-3 to TRBJ1-5; D is unresolved. This CDR3 contains 14 residues. CDR1 and CDR2 from the germline V gene are SGHTA and FQGTGA. Trimming removed 6 bases from V and 6 bases from J, with 15 bases in between. The CDR3, as DNA: TGTGCCAGCAGTACCCACGGACGGGTTCAGCCCCAGCATTTT. It codes for CASSTHGRVQPQHF.

This clonotype turned up a few times. V usage is TRBV7-9 and J usage is TRBJ2-6; D is possibly TRBD2 (7 bases). V was trimmed by 5 bases and J by 2 bases, leaving 16 bases between them. Per the germline V gene, CDR1 is SEHNR and CDR2 is FQNEAQ (reference sequence). CDR3 length: 17 amino acids. The CDR3 here is CASSPRRGAPGANVLTF. Here the CDR3 DNA reads TGTGCCAGCAGCCCCCGCCGGGGGGCTCCTGGGGCCAACGTCCTGACTTTC.

CDR3 DNA sequence: TGCAGTGCTAGCGCGAGGGGTAATGAAAAACTGTTTTTT. This gives the protein CSASARGNEKLFF. The chain combines TRBV20-1 with TRBJ1-4; a weak D match, TRBD1 (5 bases). V lost 3 bases and J 4 bases, leaving 9 bases between the germline ends. The CDR3 has 13 residues. The germline gives CDR1 DFQATT, CDR2 SNEGSKA (reference sequence).

This clonotype was seen ten or more times. This chain uses TRBV12-3 or TRBV12-4 with TRBJ2-3; weak D call: TRBD2 (5 bases). Trimming pared 7 bases from V and 6 bases from J, leaving 11 bases between. The CDR3 loop spans 12 amino acids. The CDR3 spells CASTFRRDTQYF. In DNA, the CDR3 is TGTGCCAGCACCTTTCGGAGGGATACGCAGTATTTT.

This chain uses TRBV7-9 with TRBJ1-2; 9 bases agree with TRBD1. The ends lost 2 bases at V and 2 bases at J; junction bases unmatched: 6. CDR1 is SEHNR, CDR2 FQNEAQ, per germline (reference sequence). The CDR3 length is 16 residues. Here the CDR3 reads CASSLKGQGRNYGYTF. CDR3 nucleotide sequence: TGTGCCAGCAGCTTAAAGGGACAGGGACGAAACTATGGCTACACCTTC.